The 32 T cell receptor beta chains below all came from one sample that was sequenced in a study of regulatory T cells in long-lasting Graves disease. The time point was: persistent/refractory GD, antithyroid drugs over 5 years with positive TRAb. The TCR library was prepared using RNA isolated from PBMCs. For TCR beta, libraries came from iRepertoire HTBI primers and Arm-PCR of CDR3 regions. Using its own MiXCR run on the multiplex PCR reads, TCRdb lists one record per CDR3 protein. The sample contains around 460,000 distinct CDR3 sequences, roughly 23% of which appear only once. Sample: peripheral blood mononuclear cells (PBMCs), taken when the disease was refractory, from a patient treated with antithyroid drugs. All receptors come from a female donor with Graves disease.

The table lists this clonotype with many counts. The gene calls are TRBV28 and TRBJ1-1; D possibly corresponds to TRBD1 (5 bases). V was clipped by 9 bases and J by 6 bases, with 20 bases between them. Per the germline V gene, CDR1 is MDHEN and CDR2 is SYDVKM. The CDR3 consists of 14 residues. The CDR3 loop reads CASPPTGAGAEAFF. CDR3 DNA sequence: TGTGCCAGTCCCCCCACAGGTGCGGGAGCTGAAGCTTTCTTT.

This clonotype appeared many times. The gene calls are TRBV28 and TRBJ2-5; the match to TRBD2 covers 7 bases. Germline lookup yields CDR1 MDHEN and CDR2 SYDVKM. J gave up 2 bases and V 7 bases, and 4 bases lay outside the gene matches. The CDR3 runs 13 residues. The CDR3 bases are TGTGCCAGCAAAATAGCGGGTCAAGAGACCCAGTACTTC. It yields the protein CASKIAGQETQYF.

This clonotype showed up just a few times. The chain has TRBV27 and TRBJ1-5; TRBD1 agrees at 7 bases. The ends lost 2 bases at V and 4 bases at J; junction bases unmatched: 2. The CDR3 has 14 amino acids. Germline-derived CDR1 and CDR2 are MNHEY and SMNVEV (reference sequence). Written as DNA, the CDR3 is TGTGCCAGCAGTTTAAACAGGGGAAATCAGCCCCAGCATTTT. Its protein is CASSLNRGNQPQHF.

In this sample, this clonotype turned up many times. CDR3 nucleotide sequence: TGTGCCAGCAGTTACTCGAGCGGGACTATGGACACCGGGGAGCTGTTTTTT. Protein: CASSYSSGTMDTGELFF. The chain links TRBV6-6 to TRBJ2-2; 7 bases match TRBD2. CDR1 is MNHNY, CDR2 SVGAGI, per germline (reference sequence). This CDR3 is built from 17 residues. With V trimmed by 0 bases and J by 3 bases, 7 bases remained unmatched.

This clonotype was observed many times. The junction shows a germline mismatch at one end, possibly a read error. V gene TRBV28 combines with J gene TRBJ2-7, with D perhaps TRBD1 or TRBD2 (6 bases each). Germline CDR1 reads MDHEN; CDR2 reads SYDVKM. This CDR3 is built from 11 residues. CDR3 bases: TGTGCCAGCAGAACCGGGACTCCGGGGGCTTTC. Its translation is CASRTGTPGAF.

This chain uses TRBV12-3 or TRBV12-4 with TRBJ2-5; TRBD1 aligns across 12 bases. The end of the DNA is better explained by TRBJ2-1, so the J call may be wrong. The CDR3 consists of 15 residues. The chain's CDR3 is CASSSRGQGAHEQFF. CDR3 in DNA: TGTGCCAGCAGCAGTCGGGGACAGGGGGCCCATGAGCAGTTCTTC.

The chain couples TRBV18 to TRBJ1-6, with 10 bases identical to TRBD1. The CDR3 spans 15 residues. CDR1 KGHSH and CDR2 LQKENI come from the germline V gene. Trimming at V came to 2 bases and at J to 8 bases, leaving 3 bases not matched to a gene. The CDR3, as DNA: TGTGCCAGCTCACCAGTTGGACAGGGGGATTCACCCCTCCACTTT. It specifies CASSPVGQGDSPLHF.

Here the CDR3 DNA reads TGTGCCAGTAGTAAGTCAGACCGGGGGCTGTTTTTT. This gives the protein CASSKSDRGLFF. The chain carries TRBV19 and TRBJ2-2; tentatively, D is TRBD2 (5 bases). CDR3 length: 12 amino acids. V was pared by 4 bases and J by 13 bases, with 13 bases between. Germline V lookup: CDR1 LNHDA, CDR2 SQIVND (reference sequence).

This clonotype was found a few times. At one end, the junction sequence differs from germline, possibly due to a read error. CDR3 coding DNA: TGTGCCAGCAGTTACTCGACAGCGGGGGCCCTACCCTTCCAAGATACCCAGTACTTC. This encodes CASSYSTAGALPFQDTQYF. The V and J genes are TRBV6-5 and TRBJ2-5; 8 positions agree with TRBD2. The CDR3 consists of 19 residues. Germline values: CDR1 MNHEY, CDR2 SVGAGI.

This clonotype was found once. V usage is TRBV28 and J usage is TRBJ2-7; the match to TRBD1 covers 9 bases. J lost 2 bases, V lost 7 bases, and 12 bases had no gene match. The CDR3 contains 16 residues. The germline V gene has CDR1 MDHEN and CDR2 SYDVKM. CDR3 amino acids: CASISFRDRDTYEQYF. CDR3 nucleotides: TGTGCCAGCATTTCCTTCCGGGACAGGGACACCTACGAGCAGTACTTC.

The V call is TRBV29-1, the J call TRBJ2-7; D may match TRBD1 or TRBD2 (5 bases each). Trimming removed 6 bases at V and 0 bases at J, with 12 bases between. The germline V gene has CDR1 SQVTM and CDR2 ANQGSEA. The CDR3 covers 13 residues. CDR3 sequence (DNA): TGCAGCGTCAGGGACGGTAGCTCCTACGAGCAGTACTTC. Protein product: CSVRDGSSYEQYF.

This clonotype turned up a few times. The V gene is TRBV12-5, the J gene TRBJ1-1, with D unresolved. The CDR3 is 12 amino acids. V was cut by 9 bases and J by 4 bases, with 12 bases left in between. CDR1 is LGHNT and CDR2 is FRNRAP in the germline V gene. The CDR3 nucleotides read TGTGCTAGCTTATTAAGTTCCACTGAAGCTTTCTTT. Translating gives CASLLSSTEAFF.

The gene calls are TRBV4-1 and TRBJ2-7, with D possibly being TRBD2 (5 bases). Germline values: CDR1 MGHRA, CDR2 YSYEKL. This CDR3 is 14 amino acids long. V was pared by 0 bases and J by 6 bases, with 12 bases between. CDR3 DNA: TGCGCCAGCAGCCAAGAGTTGAGGGAACGCGAGCAGTACTTC. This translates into CASSQELREREQYF.

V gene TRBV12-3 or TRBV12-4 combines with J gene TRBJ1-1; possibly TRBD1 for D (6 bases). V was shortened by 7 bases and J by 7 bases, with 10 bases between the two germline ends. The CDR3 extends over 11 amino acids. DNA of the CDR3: TGTGCCAGCACGGGGGCCCGTGAAGCTTTCTTT. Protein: CASTGAREAFF.

For the CDR3, the DNA is TGTGCCAGCAGTTCCAGGGGGGTTGGCAATCAGCCCCAGCATTTT. This translates into CASSSRGVGNQPQHF. V is TRBV27 and J is TRBJ1-5; 7 nucleotides line up with TRBD1. This CDR3 is built from 15 residues. V shed 4 bases, J shed 2 bases, and the junction held 5 bases outside the gene matches. Per the germline V gene, CDR1 is MNHEY and CDR2 is SMNVEV (reference sequence).

In nucleotides, the CDR3 is TGCAGCGTTGCCTCAGGGGTGCGTACTGAAGCTTTCTTT. This gives the protein CSVASGVRTEAFF. This chain uses TRBV29-1 with TRBJ1-1; a weak D match, TRBD1 (6 bases). There are 13 residues in the CDR3. Trimming left V 4 bases short and J 5 bases short, with 14 bases between. Germline-derived CDR1 and CDR2 are SQVTM and ANQGSEA.

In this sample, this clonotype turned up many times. The CDR3: CASSERWDSYEQYF. CDR3 nucleotide sequence: TGTGCCAGCAGTGAAAGATGGGATTCCTACGAGCAGTACTTC. The chain links TRBV2 to TRBJ2-7; no definite D call. The CDR3 covers 14 residues. V lost 2 bases, J lost 1 base, and 9 bases lay in between. Germline CDR1 SNHLY, CDR2 FYNNEI.

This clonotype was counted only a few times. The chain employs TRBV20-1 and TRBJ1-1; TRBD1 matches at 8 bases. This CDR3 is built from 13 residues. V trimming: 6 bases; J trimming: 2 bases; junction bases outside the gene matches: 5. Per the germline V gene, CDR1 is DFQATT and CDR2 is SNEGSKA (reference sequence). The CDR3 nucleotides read TGCAGTGCCTGGACAGGGTTAAACACTGAAGCTTTCTTT. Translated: CSAWTGLNTEAFF.

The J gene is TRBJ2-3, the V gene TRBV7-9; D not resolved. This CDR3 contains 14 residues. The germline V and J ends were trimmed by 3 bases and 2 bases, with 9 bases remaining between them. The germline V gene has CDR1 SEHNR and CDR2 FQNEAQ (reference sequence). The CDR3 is CASSLSGYTDTQYF. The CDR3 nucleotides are TGTGCCAGCAGCTTGTCCGGGTACACAGATACGCAGTATTTT.

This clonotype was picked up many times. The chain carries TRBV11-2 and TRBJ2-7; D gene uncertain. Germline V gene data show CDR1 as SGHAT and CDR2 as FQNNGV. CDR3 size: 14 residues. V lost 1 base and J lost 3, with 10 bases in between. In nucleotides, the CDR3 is TGTGCCAGCAGCTTAGCAAGAGGTGACTACGAGCAGTACTTC. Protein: CASSLARGDYEQYF.

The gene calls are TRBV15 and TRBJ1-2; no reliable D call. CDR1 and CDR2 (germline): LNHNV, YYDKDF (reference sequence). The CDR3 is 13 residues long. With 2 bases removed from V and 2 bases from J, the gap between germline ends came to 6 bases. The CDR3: CATSRSGNYGYTF. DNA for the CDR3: TGTGCCACCAGCAGATCGGGGAACTATGGCTACACCTTC.

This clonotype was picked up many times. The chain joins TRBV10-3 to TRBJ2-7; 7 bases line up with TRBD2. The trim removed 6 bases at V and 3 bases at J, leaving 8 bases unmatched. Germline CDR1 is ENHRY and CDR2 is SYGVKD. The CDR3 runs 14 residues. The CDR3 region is CAIREREPRYEQYF. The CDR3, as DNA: TGTGCCATCAGGGAGCGGGAACCTCGCTACGAGCAGTACTTC.

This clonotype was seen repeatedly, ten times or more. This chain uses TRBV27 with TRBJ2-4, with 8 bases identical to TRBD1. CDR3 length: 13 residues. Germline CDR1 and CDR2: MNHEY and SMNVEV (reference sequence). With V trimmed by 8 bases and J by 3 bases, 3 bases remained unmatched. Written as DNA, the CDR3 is TGTGCCAGCGGGACAGGCCTCAAAAACATTCAGTACTTC. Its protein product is CASGTGLKNIQYF.

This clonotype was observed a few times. CDR3 bases: TGTGCCAGTAGTTACTATGACAGGGGGCAGCCCCAGCATTTT. Its protein is CASSYYDRGQPQHF. The chain carries TRBV19 and TRBJ1-5, with 9 nucleotides matching TRBD1. The V segment lost 5 bases and the J segment 7 bases; nucleotides outside the gene matches: 6. This CDR3 is 14 amino acids long. CDR1 and CDR2 (germline): LNHDA, SQIVND (reference sequence). Full variable domain (rest looked up from reference TRBV19 and TRBJ1-5): DGGITQSPKYLFRKEGQNVTLSCEQNLNHDAMYWYRQDPGQGLRLIYYSQIVNDFQKGDIAEGYSVSREKKESFPLTVTSAQKNPTAFYLCASSYYDRGQPQHFGDGTRLSIL.

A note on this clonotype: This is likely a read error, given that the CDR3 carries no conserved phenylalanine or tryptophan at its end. The CDR3 here is CSAERPGSGYTL. CDR3 sequence (DNA): TGCAGTGCCGAGAGACCTGGCTCCGGCTACACCCTC. This chain uses TRBV20-1 with TRBJ1-2; D call uncertain. Trimming cost V 6 bases and J 8 bases, with 16 bases left between them. The CDR3 has 12 amino acids. Germline CDR1 and CDR2: DFQATT and SNEGSKA (reference sequence).

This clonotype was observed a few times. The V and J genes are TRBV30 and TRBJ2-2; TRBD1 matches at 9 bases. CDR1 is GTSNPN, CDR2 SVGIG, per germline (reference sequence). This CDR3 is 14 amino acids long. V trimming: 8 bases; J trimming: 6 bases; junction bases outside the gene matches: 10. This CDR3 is CARTGALRSGELFF. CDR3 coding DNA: TGTGCCCGGACAGGGGCCCTTCGGTCCGGGGAGCTGTTTTTT.

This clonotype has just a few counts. The CDR3 reads CASSFMGYGELFF. CDR3 coding DNA: TGTGCCAGCAGCTTCATGGGATACGGGGAGCTGTTTTTT. The chain recombines TRBV7-2 with TRBJ2-2; D call uncertain. The CDR3 consists of 13 residues. Germline CDR1 SGHTA, CDR2 FQGNSA. Trimming stripped 3 bases from V and 7 bases from J, with 9 bases between.

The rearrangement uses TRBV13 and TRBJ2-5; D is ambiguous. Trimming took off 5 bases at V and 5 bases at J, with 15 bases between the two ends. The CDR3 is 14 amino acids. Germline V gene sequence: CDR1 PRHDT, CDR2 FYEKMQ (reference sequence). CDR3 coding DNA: TGTGCCAGCAGCGCAGGAAGGATGAGGGAGACCCAGTACTTC. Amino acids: CASSAGRMRETQYF.

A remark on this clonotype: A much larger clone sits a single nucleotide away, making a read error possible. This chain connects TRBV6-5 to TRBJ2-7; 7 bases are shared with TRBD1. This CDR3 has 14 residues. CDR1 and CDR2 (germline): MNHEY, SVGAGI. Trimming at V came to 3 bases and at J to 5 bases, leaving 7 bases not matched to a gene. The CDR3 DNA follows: TGTGCCAGCAGTTATAGGACAGGTCCACACGAGCAGTACTTC. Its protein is CASSYRTGPHEQYF.

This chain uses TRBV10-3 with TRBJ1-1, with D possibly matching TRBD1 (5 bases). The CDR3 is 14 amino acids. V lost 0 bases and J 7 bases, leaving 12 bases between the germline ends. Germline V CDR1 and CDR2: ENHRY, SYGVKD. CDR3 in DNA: TGTGCCATCAGTGAGTCTGCAGGGAGGAATGAAGCTTTCTTT. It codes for CAISESAGRNEAFF.

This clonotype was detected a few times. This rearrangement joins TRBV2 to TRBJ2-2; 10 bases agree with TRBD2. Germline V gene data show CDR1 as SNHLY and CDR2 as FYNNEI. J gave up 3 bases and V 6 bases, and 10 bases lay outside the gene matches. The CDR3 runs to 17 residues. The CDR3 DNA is TGTGCCAGCAGCCCCCCCCCCGGACTAGCGGACACCGGGGAGCTGTTTTTT. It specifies CASSPPPGLADTGELFF. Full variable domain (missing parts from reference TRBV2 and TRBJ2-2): EPEVTQTPSHQVTQMGQEVILRCVPISNHLYFYWYRQILGQKVEFLVSFYNNEISEKSEIFDDQFSVERPDGSNFTLKIRSTKLEDSAMYFCASSPPPGLADTGELFFGEGSRLTVL.

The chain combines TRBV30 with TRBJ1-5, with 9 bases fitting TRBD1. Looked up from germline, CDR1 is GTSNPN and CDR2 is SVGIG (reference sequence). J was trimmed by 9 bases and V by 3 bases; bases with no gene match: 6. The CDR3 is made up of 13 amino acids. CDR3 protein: CAWRRTGEAPQHF. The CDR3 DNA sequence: TGTGCCTGGAGGCGGACAGGGGAGGCGCCCCAGCATTTT.